This T cell receptor (beta chain) was captured in a study of T cell clones after liver transplantation. Study as a whole: TCRbeta sequencing after a pre-transplant mixed lymphocyte reaction identified graft-donor-reactive clones, later tracked in post-transplant blood.

The germline V gene encodes CDR1 MDHEN and CDR2 SYDVKM. Trimming pared 7 bases from V and 3 bases from J, leaving 16 bases between. This CDR3 spans 14 amino acids. TCRdb's table, derived via immunoSEQ multiplex PCR, lists solely in-frame clones and lacks some. The table includes roughly 57,000 clones, about 64% detected once. This sequence originates from a human donor who received a liver transplant. The material was CD4+ T cells from blood, obtained before liver transplant. V gene TRBV28 combines with J gene TRBJ2-7; the D gene is possibly TRBD1 (5 bases). Written as DNA, the CDR3 is TGTGCCAGCACCACCCGTAGGGGCGGCTACGAGCAGTACTTC. Translating gives CASTTRRGGYEQYF.